This is a list of T cell receptor beta chains from one sample in a study of vaccination and CD4 T cells after COVID-19. These TCRs are of unknown antigen specificity. MiXCR, run by TCRdb on the PCR reads, gives a single entry per CDR3 protein. The table has fewer than 15,000 distinct CDR3 sequences, 40% to 50% seen once. The specimen was CD4+ T cells from blood, cultured in vitro. These receptor sequences come from a human donor who had recovered from COVID-19. CDR3s include the opening cysteine and the closing phenylalanine or tryptophan. The D gene is left open where the match is weak. Clone sizes are given selectively: once, few, many, or a class where the clone is expanded.

V gene	J gene	D gene	clone size	CDR3 protein	CDR3 DNA
TRBV19	TRBJ2-5	TRBD2	few	CASRRLAGDQETQYF	TGTGCCAGTAGGAGGCTAGCGGGAGATCAAGAGACCCAGTACTTC
TRBV19	TRBJ2-2	TRBD2	.	CASSKPGQGFRLAGGNTGELFF	TGTGCCAGTAGCAAACCGGGACAGGGTTTCCGACTAGCGGGGGGAAACACCGGGGAGCTGTTTTTT
TRBV6-2/TRBV6-3	TRBJ2-1	TRBD1	few	CASRQGGTNEQFF	TGTGCCAGCCGACAGGGGGGAACCAATGAGCAGTTCTTC
TRBV12-3/TRBV12-4	TRBJ1-5	.	.	CASSPSSVIYSNQPQHF	TGTGCCAGCAGCCCCTCGTCCGTAATCTATAGCAATCAGCCCCAGCATTTT
TRBV20-1	TRBJ2-7	.	few	CSASELAYEQYF	TGCAGTGCTAGTGAACTAGCCTACGAGCAGTACTTC
TRBV21-1	TRBJ2-5	.	few	CASSKSGVRETQYF	TGTGCCAGCAGCAAATCAGGGGTAAGGGAGACCCAGTACTTC
TRBV6-1	TRBJ1-5	TRBD1	few	CASSRAKTGGSNQPQHF	TGTGCCAGCAGCCGAGCCAAGACAGGGGGCAGCAATCAGCCCCAGCATTTT
TRBV10-3	TRBJ2-5	TRBD2	few	CAISALLGRASETQYF	TGTGCCATCAGTGCCCTTTTGGGGAGGGCATCGGAGACCCAGTACTTC
TRBV20-1	TRBJ2-2	.	.	CSASRQTNTGELFF	TGCAGTGCTAGTAGGCAGACAAACACCGGGGAGCTGTTTTTT
TRBV27	TRBJ2-7	TRBD1	few	CASSWDRTYEQYF	TGTGCCAGCAGTTGGGACAGAACCTACGAGCAGTACTTC
TRBV6-2/TRBV6-3	TRBJ2-2	.	.	CASRGPSVAGELFF	TGTGCCAGCAGGGGCCCTAGTGTCGCCGGGGAGCTGTTTTTT
TRBV20-1	TRBJ1-1	.	.	CSARDLSRGADEAFF	TGCAGTGCTAGAGATTTATCCCGAGGGGCTGATGAAGCTTTCTTT
TRBV27	TRBJ1-6	.	.	CASSFDRTYNSPLHF	TGTGCCAGCAGTTTCGACAGGACCTATAATTCACCCCTCCACTTT
TRBV10-3	TRBJ2-3	.	.	CAISSTDTQYF	TGTGCCATCAGTAGCACAGATACGCAGTATTTT
TRBV20-1	TRBJ1-1	.	.	CSAARVGTEAFF	TGCAGTGCCGCTCGGGTCGGCACTGAAGCTTTCTTT
TRBV20-1	TRBJ1-4	TRBD1	few	CSASDRGTGEKLFF	TGCAGTGCCTCGGACAGAGGGACAGGTGAAAAACTGTTTTTT
TRBV7-7	TRBJ2-5	.	few	CASSLGDRETQYF	TGTGCCAGCAGCTTAGGGGATCGGGAGACCCAGTACTTC
TRBV2	TRBJ2-3	TRBD1	.	CASSETGGTTDTQYF	TGTGCCAGCAGTGAAACAGGGGGAACTACAGATACGCAGTATTTT
TRBV10-3	TRBJ1-2	TRBD1	.	CAISESPGGVYGYTF	TGTGCCATCAGTGAGTCTCCAGGGGGGGTCTATGGCTACACCTTC
TRBV20-1	TRBJ2-5	TRBD2	.	CSARTPGAGGRETQYF	TGCAGTGCTAGAACACCTGGCGCGGGGGGAAGAGAGACCCAGTACTTC
TRBV7-2	TRBJ2-1	TRBD2	.	CASSKRGSSYNEQFF	TGTGCCAGCAGCAAGCGGGGGAGCTCCTACAATGAGCAGTTCTTC
TRBV7-2	TRBJ1-1	TRBD1	.	CASSTDRDRSWDTEAFF	TGTGCCAGCAGCACCGACAGGGATCGAAGTTGGGACACTGAAGCTTTCTTT
TRBV4-2	TRBJ1-1	TRBD1	.	CASSLPGQGNTEAFF	TGTGCCAGCAGCCTCCCCGGACAGGGGAACACTGAAGCTTTCTTT
TRBV14	TRBJ1-3	.	.	CASSQTRGNTIYF	TGTGCCAGCAGCCAAACTCGTGGAAACACCATATATTTT